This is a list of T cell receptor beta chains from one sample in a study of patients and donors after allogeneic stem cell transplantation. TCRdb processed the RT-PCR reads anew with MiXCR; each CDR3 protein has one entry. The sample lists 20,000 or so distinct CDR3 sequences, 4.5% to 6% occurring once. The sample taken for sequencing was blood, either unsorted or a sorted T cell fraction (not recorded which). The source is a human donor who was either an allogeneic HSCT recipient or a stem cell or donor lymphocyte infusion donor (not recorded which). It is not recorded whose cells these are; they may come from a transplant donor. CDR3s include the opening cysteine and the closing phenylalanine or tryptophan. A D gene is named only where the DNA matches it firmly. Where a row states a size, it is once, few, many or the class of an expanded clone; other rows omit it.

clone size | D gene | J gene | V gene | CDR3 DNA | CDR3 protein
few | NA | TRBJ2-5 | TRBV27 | TGTGCCAGCAGTTTAGCACCCGGTGAGACCCAGTACTTC | CASSLAPGETQYF
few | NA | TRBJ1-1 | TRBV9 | TGTGCCAGCAGCGTAGCTACGGGTAGCGGTGAAGCTTTCTTT | CASSVATGSGEAFF
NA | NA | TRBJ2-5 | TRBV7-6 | TGTGCCAGCAGCCGGGGGCCGTTAGAAGAGACCCAGTACTTC | CASSRGPLEETQYF
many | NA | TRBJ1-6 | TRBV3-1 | TGTGCCAGCAGCCAAGATGGCGGTTCGGAATCTTCACCCCTCCACTTT | CASSQDGGSESSPLHF
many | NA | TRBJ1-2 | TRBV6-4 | TGTGCCAGCCCGGTCTTCTGCGTACAGGAGCCCCATGGCTACACCTTC | CASPVFCVQEPHGYTF
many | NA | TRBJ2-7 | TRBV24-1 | TGTGCCACCCCGGCAGTATTGGACGAGCAGTACTTC | CATPAVLDEQYF
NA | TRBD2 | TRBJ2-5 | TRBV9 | TGTGCCAGCAGCGTGTCACTAGCGGGGGGGATGGGGGAGACCCAGTACTTC | CASSVSLAGGMGETQYF
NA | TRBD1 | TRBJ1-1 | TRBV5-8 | TGTGCCAGCAGCACCTGGACAGGGATGAACACTGAAGCTTTCTTT | CASSTWTGMNTEAFF
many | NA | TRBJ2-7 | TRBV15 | TGTGCCACCAGCAGAGAAGGGGGCTACGAGCAGTACTTC | CATSREGGYEQYF
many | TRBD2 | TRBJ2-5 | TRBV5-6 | TGTGCCAGCAGCTTACTAGCGGGGGGTAGAGAGACCCAGTACTTC | CASSLLAGGRETQYF
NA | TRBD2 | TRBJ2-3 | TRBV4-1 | TGCGCCAGCAGCCAAGTTGCAGCGGGAGGGCCGGCGGGCACAGATACGCAGTATTTT | CASSQVAAGGPAGTDTQYF
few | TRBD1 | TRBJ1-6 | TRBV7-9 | TGTGCCAGCAGCTCCCTCCGGGACAGTAATTCACCCCTCCACTTT | CASSSLRDSNSPLHF
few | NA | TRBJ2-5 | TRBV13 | TGTGCCAGCAGCTTTGGGGCTCAAGAGACCCAGTACTTC | CASSFGAQETQYF
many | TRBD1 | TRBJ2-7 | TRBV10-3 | TGTGCCATCAGTGACCGACAGGGGGCGGGGTACGAGCAGTACTTC | CAISDRQGAGYEQYF
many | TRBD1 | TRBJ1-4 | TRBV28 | TGTGCCAGCAGCCGGGGACAGGGTAGGGAAAAACTGTTTTTT | CASSRGQGREKLFF
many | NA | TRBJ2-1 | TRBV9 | TGTGCCAGCAGCAAGGGGGGCGGAGGCGAAGAGCAGTTCTTC | CASSKGGGGEEQFF
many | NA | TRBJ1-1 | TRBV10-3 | TGTGCCATCAGACAGGACCGGAACACTGAAGCTTTCTTT | CAIRQDRNTEAFF
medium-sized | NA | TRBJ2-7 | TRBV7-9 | TGTGCCAGCGGGGGAATGGGGACATCCCCCTACGAGCAGTACTTC | CASGGMGTSPYEQYF
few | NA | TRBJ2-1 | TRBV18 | TGTGCCAGCTCACCCCCCGGCAGGGCCAATGAGCAGTTCTTC | CASSPPGRANEQFF
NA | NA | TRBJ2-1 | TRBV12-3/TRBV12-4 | TGTGCCAGCAGTTTAGGACGGGGTGCCTACAATGAGCAGTTCTTC | CASSLGRGAYNEQFF
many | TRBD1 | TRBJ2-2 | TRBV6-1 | TGTGCCAGCAGTGCTAAGGGGACAGGGGGAAGGACCGGGGAGCTGTTTTTT | CASSAKGTGGRTGELFF
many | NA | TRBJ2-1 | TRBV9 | TGTGCCAGCAGCGTAGGGCGGTTTTCCTACAATGAGCAGTTCTTC | CASSVGRFSYNEQFF
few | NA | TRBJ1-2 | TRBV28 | TGTGCCAGCAGTCTCTCCGGACTTTATGGCTACACCTTC | CASSLSGLYGYTF
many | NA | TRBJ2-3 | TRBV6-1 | TGTGCCAGCAGTGAAGCAGGGGTGAGCACAGATACGCAGTATTTT | CASSEAGVSTDTQYF
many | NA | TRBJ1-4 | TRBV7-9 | TGTGCCAGCAGCCCACGGAAGGGGGGGTATAATGAAAAACTGTTTTTT | CASSPRKGGYNEKLFF
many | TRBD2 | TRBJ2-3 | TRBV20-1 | TGCAGTGCTACGACTAGCAATTGGGCCACAGATACGCAGTATTTT | CSATTSNWATDTQYF
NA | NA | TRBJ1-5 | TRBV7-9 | TGTGCCAGCAGCATACTTAGTAGCAATCAGCCCCAGCATTTT | CASSILSSNQPQHF
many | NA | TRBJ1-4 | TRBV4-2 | TGTGCCAGCAGCCAGTTAGATGAAAAACTGTTTTTT | CASSQLDEKLFF
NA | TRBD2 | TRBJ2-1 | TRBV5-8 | TGTGCCAGCAGCTACGGACTAGCGGGAGGGTACAATGAGCAGTTCTTC | CASSYGLAGGYNEQFF
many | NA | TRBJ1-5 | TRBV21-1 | TGTGCCAGCCTACAAGGAGGGAGAGGCAATCAGCCCCAGCATTTT | CASLQGGRGNQPQHF
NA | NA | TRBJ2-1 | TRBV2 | TGTGCCAGCAGTGAGGCGGGGCTAGTTGATGAGCAGTTCTTC | CASSEAGLVDEQFF
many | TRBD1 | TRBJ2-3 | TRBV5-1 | TGCGCCAGCAGCTCGGGACAGGGAACAGATACGCAGTATTTT | CASSSGQGTDTQYF
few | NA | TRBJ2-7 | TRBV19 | TGTGCCAGTAGTATGGAAGGGGATCCAAGCTCCTACGAGCAGTACTTC | CASSMEGDPSSYEQYF
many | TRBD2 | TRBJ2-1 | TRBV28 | TGTGCCAGCAGTTTATCGGCTAGCGGGAGTTTGAGTGAGCAGTTCTTC | CASSLSASGSLSEQFF
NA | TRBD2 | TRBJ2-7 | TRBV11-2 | TGTGCCAGCAGTCCGAGAAGGGTGCTAGCGGGGAGCTCCTACGAGCAGTACTTC | CASSPRRVLAGSSYEQYF
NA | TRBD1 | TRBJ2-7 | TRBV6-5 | TGTGCCAGCAGTTATCAGCAGGGGGCGACCTACGAGCAGTACTTC | CASSYQQGATYEQYF
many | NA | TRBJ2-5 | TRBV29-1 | TGCAGCGTTGGACCATCCCAAGAGACCCAGTACTTC | CSVGPSQETQYF
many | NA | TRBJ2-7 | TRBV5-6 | TGTGCCAGCAGCTTGGCTGGGGCTGGTATCCACGAGCAGTACTTC | CASSLAGAGIHEQYF
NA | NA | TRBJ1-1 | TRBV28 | TGTGCCAGCAGTCGTTTGGCTGAAGCTTTCTTT | CASSRLAEAFF
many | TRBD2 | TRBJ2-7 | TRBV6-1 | TGTGCCAGCAGACCGGGACTAGCCTGGGAGCAGTACTTC | CASRPGLAWEQYF
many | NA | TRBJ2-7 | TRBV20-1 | TGCAGTGCTTTCAAGCGCTCCGGTGGATACGAGCAGTACTTC | CSAFKRSGGYEQYF
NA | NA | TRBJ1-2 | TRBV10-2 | TGCGCCAGCCTCCCCGCGATGGGAGGTGGCTACACCTTC | CASLPAMGGGYTF
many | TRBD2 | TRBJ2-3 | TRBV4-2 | TGTGCCAGCAGCCCCTCCCTAGCGGGAGGGTTGGCAGATACGCAGTATTTT | CASSPSLAGGLADTQYF
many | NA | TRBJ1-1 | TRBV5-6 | TGTGCCAGCAGCTTGTGGGGGACGGACTCGAACACTGAAGCTTTCTTT | CASSLWGTDSNTEAFF
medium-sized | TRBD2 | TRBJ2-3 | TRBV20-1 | TGCAGTGCTAGGGGGAAGCGGGAGGGCCTGATAGATACGCAGTATTTT | CSARGKREGLIDTQYF
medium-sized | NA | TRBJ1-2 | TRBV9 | TGTGCCAGCAGCCCTATCGGAGGGGATCGGCCGATGAATGGCTACACCTTC | CASSPIGGDRPMNGYTF
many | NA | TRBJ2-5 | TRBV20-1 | TGCAGTGCCTGGACGTATCTAGAGACCCAGTACTTC | CSAWTYLETQYF
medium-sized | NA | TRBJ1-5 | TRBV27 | TGTGCCAGCAGTTCCTCCATAAGGAATCAGCCCCAGCATTTT | CASSSSIRNQPQHF
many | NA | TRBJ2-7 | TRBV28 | TGTGCCAGCAGTGATCTTACTGGATTGTACGAGCAGTACTTC | CASSDLTGLYEQYF
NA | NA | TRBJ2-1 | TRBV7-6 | TGTGCCAGCAGCCTGCGATATTACAATGAGCAGTTCTTC | CASSLRYYNEQFF